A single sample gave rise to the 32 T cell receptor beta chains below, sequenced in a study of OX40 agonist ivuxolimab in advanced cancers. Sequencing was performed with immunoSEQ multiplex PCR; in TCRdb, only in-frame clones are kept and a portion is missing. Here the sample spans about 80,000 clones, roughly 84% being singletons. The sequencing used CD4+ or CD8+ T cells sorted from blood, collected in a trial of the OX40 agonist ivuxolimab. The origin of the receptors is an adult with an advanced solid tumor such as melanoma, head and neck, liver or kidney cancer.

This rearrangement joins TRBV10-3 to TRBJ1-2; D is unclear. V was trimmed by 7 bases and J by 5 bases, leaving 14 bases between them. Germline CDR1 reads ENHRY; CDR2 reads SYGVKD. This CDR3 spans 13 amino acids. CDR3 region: CAITPEASYGYTF. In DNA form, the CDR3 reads TGTGCCATCACCCCAGAGGCTTCGTATGGCTACACCTTC.

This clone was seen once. CDR3 DNA sequence: TGTGCCAGCAGCTCGGGAGGGGCAGATCGGGTCGGAGGCTACACCTTC. Translated: CASSSGGADRVGGYTF. The chain has TRBV5-5 and TRBJ1-2; D is possibly TRBD1 (5 bases). Germline V gene lookup returns CDR1 SGHKS and CDR2 YYEKEE (reference sequence). V lost 3 bases and J 8 bases, leaving 23 bases between the germline ends. The CDR3 totals 16 residues.

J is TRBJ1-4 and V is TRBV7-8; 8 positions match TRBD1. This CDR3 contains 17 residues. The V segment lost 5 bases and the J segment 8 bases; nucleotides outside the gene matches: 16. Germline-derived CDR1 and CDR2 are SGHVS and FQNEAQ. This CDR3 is CASSKGQNRGMWEKLFF. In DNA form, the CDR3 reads TGTGCCAGCAGCAAGGGCCAAAACAGGGGGATGTGGGAAAAACTGTTTTTT.

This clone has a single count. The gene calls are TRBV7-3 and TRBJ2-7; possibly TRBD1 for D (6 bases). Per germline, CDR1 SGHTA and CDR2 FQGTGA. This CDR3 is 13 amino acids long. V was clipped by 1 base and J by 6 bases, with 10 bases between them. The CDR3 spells CASSLNRESEQYF. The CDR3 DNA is TGTGCCAGCAGCTTAAACAGGGAGAGCGAGCAGTACTTC.

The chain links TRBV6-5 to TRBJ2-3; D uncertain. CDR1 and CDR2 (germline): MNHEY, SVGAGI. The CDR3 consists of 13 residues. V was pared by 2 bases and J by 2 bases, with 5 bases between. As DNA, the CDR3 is TGTGCCAGCAGTTACGACCACACAGATACGCAGTATTTT. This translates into CASSYDHTDTQYF.

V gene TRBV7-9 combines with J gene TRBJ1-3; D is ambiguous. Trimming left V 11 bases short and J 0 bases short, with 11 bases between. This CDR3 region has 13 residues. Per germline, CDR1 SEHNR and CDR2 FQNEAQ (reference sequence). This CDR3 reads CAGRTFSGNTIYF. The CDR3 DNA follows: TGTGCCGGGAGGACTTTCTCTGGAAACACCATATATTTT. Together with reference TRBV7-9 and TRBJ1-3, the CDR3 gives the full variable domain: DTGVSQNPRHKITKRGQNVTFRCDPISEHNRLYWYRQTLGQGPEFLTYFQNEAQLEKSRLLSDRFSAERPKGSFSTLEIQRTEQGDSAMYLCAGRTFSGNTIYFGEGSWLTVV.

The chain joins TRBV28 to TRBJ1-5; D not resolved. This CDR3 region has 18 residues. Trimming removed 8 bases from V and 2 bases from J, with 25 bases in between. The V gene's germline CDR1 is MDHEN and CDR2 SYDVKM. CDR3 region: CASLLGRRFYTGNQPQHF. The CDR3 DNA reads TGTGCCAGCCTCCTTGGCAGGAGGTTTTATACCGGCAATCAGCCCCAGCATTTT.

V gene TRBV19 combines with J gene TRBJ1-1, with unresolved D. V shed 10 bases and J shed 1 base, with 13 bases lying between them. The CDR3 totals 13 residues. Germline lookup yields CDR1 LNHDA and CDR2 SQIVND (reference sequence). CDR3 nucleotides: TGTGCCACCGTCAGCCTTTGGAACACTGAAGCTTTCTTT. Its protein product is CATVSLWNTEAFF.

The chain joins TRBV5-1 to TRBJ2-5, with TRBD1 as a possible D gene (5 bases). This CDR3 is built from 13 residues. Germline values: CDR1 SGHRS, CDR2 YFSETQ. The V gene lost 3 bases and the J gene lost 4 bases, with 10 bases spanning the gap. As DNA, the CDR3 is TGCGCCAGCAGCTCACAGGTAGGAGAGACCCAGTACTTC. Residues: CASSSQVGETQYF.

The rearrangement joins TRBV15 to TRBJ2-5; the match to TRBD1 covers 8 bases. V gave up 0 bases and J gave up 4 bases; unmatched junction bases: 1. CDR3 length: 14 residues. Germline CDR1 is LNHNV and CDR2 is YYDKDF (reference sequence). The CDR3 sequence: CATSRDQGAETQYF. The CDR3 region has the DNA TGTGCCACCAGCAGAGATCAGGGGGCAGAGACCCAGTACTTC.

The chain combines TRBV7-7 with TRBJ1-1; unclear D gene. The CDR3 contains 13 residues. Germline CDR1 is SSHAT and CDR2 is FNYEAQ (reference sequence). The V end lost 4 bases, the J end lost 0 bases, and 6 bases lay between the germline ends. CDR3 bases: TGTGCCAGCAGCTCCCACATGAACACTGAAGCTTTCTTT. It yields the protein CASSSHMNTEAFF.

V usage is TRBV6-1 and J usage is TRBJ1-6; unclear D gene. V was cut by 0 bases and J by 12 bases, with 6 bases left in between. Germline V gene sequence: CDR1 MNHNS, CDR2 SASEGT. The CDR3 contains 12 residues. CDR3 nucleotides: TGTGCCAGCAGTGAAGCCCCCAAACCCCTCCACTTT. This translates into CASSEAPKPLHF.

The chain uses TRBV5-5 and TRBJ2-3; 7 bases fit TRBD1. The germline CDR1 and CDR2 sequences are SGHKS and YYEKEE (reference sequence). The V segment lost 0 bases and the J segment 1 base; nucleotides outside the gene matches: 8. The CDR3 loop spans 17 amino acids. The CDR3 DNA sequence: TGTGCCAGCAGCTTGGCTATACAGGGGATCGGCACAGATACGCAGTATTTT. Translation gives CASSLAIQGIGTDTQYF.

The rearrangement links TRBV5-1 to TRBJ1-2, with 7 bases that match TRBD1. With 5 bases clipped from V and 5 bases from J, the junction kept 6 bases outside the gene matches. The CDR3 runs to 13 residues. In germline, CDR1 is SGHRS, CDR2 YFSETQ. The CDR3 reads CASSYGTAYGYTF. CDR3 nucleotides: TGCGCCAGCAGTTATGGGACAGCTTATGGCTACACCTTC.

The chain's CDR3 is CASSFGSGANVLTF. CDR3 in DNA: TGTGCCAGCAGCTTCGGCTCTGGGGCCAACGTCCTGACTTTC. This chain uses TRBV5-6 with TRBJ2-6; D is uncertain. Germline assignment: CDR1 SGHDT and CDR2 YYEEEE. The CDR3 extends over 14 amino acids. The V end lost 2 bases, the J end lost 0 bases, and 3 bases lay between the germline ends.

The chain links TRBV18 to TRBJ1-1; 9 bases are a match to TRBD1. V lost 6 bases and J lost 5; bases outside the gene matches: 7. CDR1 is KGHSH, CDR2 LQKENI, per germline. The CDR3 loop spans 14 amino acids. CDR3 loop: CASSLGQGKTEAFF. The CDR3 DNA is TGTGCCAGCTCCCTCGGACAGGGGAAAACTGAAGCTTTCTTT.

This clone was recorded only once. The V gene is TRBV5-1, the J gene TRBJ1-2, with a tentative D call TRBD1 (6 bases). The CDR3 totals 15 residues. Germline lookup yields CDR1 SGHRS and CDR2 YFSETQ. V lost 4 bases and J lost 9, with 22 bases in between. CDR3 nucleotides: TGCGCCAGCAGCCTTTACCGGGACACCCGACCACGCTACACCTTC. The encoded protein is CASSLYRDTRPRYTF. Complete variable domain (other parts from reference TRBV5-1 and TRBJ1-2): KAGVTQTPRYLIKTRGQQVTLSCSPISGHRSVSWYQQTPGQGLQFLFEYFSETQRNKGNFPGRFSGRQFSNSRSEMNVSTLELGDSALYLCASSLYRDTRPRYTFGSGTRLTVV.

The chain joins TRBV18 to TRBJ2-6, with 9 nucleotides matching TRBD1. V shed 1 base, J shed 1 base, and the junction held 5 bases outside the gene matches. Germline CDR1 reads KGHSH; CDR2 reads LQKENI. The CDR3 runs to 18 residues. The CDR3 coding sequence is TGTGCCAGCTCACCACGACAGGGGGGAGAATCTGGGGCCAACGTCCTGACTTTC. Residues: CASSPRQGGESGANVLTF.

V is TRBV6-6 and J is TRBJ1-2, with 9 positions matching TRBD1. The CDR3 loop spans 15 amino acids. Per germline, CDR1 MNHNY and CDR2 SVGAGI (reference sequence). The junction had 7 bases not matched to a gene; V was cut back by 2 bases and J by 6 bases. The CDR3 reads CASSYRGQGFDGYTF. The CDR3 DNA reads TGTGCCAGCAGTTACAGGGGACAGGGTTTTGATGGCTACACCTTC.

The chain's CDR3 is CASSRGANEKLFF. In DNA, the CDR3 is TGTGCCAGTTCGCGGGGGGCTAATGAAAAACTGTTTTTT. The genes are TRBV27 and TRBJ1-4, with D possibly matching TRBD1 (5 bases). Germline V gives CDR1 MNHEY, CDR2 SMNVEV (reference sequence). Trimming shortened V by 9 bases and J by 3 bases, and 11 bases separated the two germline ends. The CDR3 consists of 13 residues.

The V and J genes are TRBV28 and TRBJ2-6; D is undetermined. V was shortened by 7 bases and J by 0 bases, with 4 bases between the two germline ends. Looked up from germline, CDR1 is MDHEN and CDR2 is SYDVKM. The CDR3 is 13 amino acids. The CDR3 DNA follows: TGTGCCAGCAAAGCCTCTGGGGCCAACGTCCTGACTTTC. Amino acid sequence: CASKASGANVLTF.

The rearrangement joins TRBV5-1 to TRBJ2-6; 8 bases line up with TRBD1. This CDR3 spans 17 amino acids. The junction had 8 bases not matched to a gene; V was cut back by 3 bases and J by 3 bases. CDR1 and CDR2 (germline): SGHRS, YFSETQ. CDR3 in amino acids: CASSSGQGFGGANVLTF. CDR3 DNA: TGCGCCAGCAGCTCCGGACAGGGTTTTGGTGGGGCCAACGTCCTGACTTTC.

The chain's CDR3 is CASSPGFSGANVLTF. CDR3 bases: TGCGCCAGCAGCCCAGGGTTTTCTGGGGCCAACGTCCTGACTTTC. The rearrangement joins TRBV5-1 to TRBJ2-6; possibly TRBD1 for D (5 bases). CDR1 and CDR2 from the germline V gene are SGHRS and YFSETQ. The CDR3 is made up of 15 amino acids. V was trimmed by 4 bases and J by 1 base, leaving 9 bases between them.

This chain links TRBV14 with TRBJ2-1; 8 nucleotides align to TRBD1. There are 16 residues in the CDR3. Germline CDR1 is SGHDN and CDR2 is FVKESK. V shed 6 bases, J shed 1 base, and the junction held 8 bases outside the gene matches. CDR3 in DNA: TGTGCCAGCAGAGCTCAGGGGGCTAGATCCTACAATGAGCAGTTCTTC. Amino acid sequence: CASRAQGARSYNEQFF. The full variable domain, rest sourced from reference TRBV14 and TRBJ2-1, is EAGVTQFPSHSVIEKGQTVTLRCDPISGHDNLYWYRRVMGKEIKFLLHFVKESKQDESGMPNNRFLAERTGGTYSTLKVQPAELEDSGVYFCASRAQGARSYNEQFFGPGTRLTVL.

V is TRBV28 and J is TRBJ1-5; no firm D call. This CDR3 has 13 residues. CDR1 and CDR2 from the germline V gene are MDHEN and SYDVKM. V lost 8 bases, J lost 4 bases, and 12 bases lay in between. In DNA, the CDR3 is TGTGCCAGCCCAGCCACGGTTAATCAGCCCCAGCATTTT. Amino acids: CASPATVNQPQHF.

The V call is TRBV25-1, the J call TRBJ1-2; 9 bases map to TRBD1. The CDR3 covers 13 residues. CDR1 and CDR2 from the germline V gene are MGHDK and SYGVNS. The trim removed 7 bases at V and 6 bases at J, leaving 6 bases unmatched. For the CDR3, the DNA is TGTGCCAGCACTAAGGGACAGGGCCATGGCTACACCTTC. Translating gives CASTKGQGHGYTF.

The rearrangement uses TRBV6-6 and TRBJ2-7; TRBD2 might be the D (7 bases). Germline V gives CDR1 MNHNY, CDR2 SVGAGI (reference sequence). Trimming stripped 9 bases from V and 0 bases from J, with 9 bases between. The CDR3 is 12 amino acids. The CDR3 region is CASRGASYEQYV. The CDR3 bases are TGTGCCAGTCGGGGGGCCTCCTACGAGCAGTACGTC.

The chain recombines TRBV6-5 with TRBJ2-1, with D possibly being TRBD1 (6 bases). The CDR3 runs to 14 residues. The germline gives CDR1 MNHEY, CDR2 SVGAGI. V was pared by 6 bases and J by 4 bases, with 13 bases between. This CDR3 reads CASSYRDTYNEQFF. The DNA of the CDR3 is TGTGCCAGCAGCTACCGGGACACATACAATGAGCAGTTCTTC.

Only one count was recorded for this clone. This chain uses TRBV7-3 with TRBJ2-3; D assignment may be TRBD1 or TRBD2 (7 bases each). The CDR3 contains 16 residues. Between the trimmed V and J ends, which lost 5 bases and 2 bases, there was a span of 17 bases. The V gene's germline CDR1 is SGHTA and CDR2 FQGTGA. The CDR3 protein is CASSPQGGLITDTQYF. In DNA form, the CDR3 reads TGTGCCAGCAGCCCGCAGGGGGGGCTGATCACAGATACGCAGTATTTT.

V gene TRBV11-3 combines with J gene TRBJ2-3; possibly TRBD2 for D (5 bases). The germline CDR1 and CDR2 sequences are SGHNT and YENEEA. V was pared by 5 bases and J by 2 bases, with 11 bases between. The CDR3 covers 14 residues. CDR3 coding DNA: TGTGCCAGCAGCCCGTCCGGGAACACAGATACGCAGTATTTT. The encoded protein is CASSPSGNTDTQYF.

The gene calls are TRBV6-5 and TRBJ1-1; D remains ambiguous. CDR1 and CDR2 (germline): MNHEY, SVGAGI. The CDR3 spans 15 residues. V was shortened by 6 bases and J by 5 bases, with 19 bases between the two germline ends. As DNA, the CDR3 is TGTGCCAGCAGACCCCTTCCGCAACTTGGGACTGAAGCTTTCTTT. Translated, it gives CASRPLPQLGTEAFF.

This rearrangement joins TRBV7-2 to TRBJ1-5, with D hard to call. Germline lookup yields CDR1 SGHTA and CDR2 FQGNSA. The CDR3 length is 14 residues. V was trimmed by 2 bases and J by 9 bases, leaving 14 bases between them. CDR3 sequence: CASSLSVRDPPQHF. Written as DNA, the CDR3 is TGTGCCAGCAGCTTATCAGTACGGGATCCGCCCCAGCATTTT.